This T cell receptor beta chain was sequenced in a study of early T cells in non-severe SARS-CoV-2 infection. The wider study: The input, bulk RNA from unsorted whole blood, was sequenced, and chains were unpaired.

Study findings and constraints: The VDJdb matching leaned toward anti-spike CD8 responses and overlooked private and CD4 specificities.

The table lists this clonotype with a few counts. Antigen unknown. CDR1 ENHRY and CDR2 SYGVKD come from the germline V gene. Trimming shortened V by 8 bases and J by 7 bases, and 10 bases separated the two germline ends. The CDR3 extends over 11 amino acids. Individual cDNA molecules each received unique molecular identifiers attached to them. Via MiXCR, TCRdb re-called the 5' RACE reads, giving one row per CDR3 protein. The profile shows 87,000 or so distinct CDR3 sequences, 9% to 15% of them singletons. The chain recombines TRBV10-3 with TRBJ2-3; TRBD1 is a possible D gene (6 bases). This sequence was found in an adult who was a healthcare worker with PCR-confirmed SARS-CoV-2 infection or an uninfected control (not recorded which). Sequenced sample: whole blood. The CDR3 DNA follows: TGTGCCATCGGGGGCAAGCATACGCAGTATTTT. This codes for CAIGGKHTQYF.